This record covers a single T cell receptor (beta chain). The antigen remains undetermined. Being one base from a much bigger clone, this may be a read error. The data were taken from a study of blood T cells in healthy people across ages. Study findings and constraints: Researchers said unsorted PBMCs prevented a conclusive naive versus antigen-experienced comparison.

Germline-derived CDR1 and CDR2 are SQVTM and ANQGSEA. CDR3 length: 12 amino acids. Alongside a J-beta primer mix, a sample-barcoded 5' primer served in a second PCR lasting about 7 to 12 cycles. Each cDNA molecule was tagged by a template-switch adaptor with 12 random nucleotides. TCRdb used MiXCR to reprocess the 5' RACE reads, holding one entry per CDR3 protein. The sample consists of around 580,000 distinct CDR3 sequences, 47% of them appearing once. What was sequenced was blood. This receptor was identified in a man aged 80 or over in good health. The chain employs TRBV29-1 and TRBJ2-1, with TRBD1 matching over 8 bases. Gene TRBJ2-7 matches the end of the DNA better, so the J call may be wrong. The CDR3 nucleotides read TGCAGCGTTGGGACAGGGTACTACAAGCAGTACTTC. Its translation is CSVGTGYYKQYF.